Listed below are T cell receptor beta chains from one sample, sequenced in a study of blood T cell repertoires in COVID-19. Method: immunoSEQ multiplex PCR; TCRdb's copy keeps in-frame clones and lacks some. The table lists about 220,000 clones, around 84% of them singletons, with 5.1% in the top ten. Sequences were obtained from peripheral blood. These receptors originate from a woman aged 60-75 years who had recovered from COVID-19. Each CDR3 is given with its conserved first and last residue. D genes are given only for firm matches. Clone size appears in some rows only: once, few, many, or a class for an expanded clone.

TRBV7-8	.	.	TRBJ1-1	CASSLNPRGGNTEAFF	TGTGCCAGCAGCTTAAATCCGCGGGGAGGAAACACTGAAGCTTTCTTT
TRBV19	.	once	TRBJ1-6	CASSSGESSYNSPLHF	TGTGCCAGTAGTAGCGGGGAGAGCTCCTATAATTCACCCCTCCACTTT
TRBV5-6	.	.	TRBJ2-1	CASNPAGGLSYNEQFF	TGTGCCAGCAACCCCGCAGGCGGGCTCAGCTACAATGAGCAGTTCTTC
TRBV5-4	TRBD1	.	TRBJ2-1	CASSPPRTGVNEQFF	TGTGCCAGCAGCCCTCCCCGGACAGGGGTAAATGAGCAGTTCTTC
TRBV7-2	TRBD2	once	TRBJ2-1	CASSPGLAGGIHEQFF	TGTGCCAGCAGCCCCGGACTAGCGGGGGGTATTCATGAGCAGTTCTTC
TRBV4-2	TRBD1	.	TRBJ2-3	CASSQKPGQGVTDTQYF	TGTGCCAGCAGCCAAAAACCGGGACAGGGGGTGACAGATACGCAGTATTTT
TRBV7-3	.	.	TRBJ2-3	CASSPTREDTQYF	TGTGCCAGCAGCCCCACACGGGAGGATACGCAGTATTTT
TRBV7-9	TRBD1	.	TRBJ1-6	CASSSGQADSPLHF	TGTGCCAGCAGCTCTGGACAGGCAGATTCACCCCTCCACTTT
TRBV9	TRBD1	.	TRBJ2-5	CASSEGLGQGAGETQYF	TGTGCCAGCAGCGAGGGTTTAGGGCAGGGGGCAGGGGAGACCCAGTACTTC
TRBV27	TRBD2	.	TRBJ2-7	CASSWGGSSYEQYF	TGTGCCAGCAGTTGGGGGGGAAGCTCCTACGAGCAGTACTTC
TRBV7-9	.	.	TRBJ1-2	CASSFPTGSNYGYTF	TGTGCCAGCAGCTTTCCCACAGGGTCCAACTATGGCTACACCTTC
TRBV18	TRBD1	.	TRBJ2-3	CASSARTGSTDTQYF	TGTGCCAGCTCAGCAAGGACAGGAAGCACAGATACGCAGTATTTT
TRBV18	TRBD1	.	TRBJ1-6	CASSPQGASNSPLHF	TGTGCCAGCTCACCGCAGGGGGCTAGTAATTCACCCCTCCACTTT
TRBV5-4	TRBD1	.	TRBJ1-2	CASSYRYRQGDGYTF	TGTGCCAGCAGCTACCGCTACCGACAGGGGGATGGCTACACCTTC
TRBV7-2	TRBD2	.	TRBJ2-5	CASSSRVSGGLETQYF	TGTGCCAGCAGCTCTAGGGTTAGCGGGGGGTTAGAGACCCAGTACTTC
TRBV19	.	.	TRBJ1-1	CASSLGGGTEAFF	TGTGCCAGTAGTCTGGGAGGGGGAACTGAAGCTTTCTTT
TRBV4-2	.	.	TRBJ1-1	CASSQGGAWGQVGTEAFF	TGTGCCAGCAGCCAAGGCGGAGCGTGGGGGCAGGTTGGCACTGAAGCTTTCTTT
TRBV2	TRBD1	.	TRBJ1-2	CASTDPGGYGYTF	TGTGCCAGCACCGACCCAGGGGGCTATGGCTACACCTTC
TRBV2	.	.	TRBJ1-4	CASRNREFNEKLFF	TGTGCCAGCAGAAATAGGGAGTTTAATGAAAAACTGTTTTTT
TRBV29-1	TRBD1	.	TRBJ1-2	CSVEGQGLGGYTF	TGCAGCGTTGAAGGACAGGGTCTAGGGGGCTACACCTTC
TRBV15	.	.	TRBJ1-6	CATSRDKGTYSPLHF	TGTGCCACCAGCAGAGATAAAGGGACTTATTCACCCCTCCACTTT
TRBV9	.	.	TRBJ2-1	CASSVQRWGSEQFF	TGTGCCAGCAGCGTACAACGATGGGGCAGTGAGCAGTTCTTC
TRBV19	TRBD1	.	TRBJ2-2	CASTPRGDRGRGELFF	TGTGCCAGTACCCCCAGGGGGGACAGGGGAAGGGGGGAGCTGTTTTTT
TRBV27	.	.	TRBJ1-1	CASSRRDIITEAFF	TGTGCCAGCAGTCGCCGGGACATCATCACTGAAGCTTTCTTT
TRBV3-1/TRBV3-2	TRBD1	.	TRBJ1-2	CASSQADRDGGYTF	TGTGCCAGCAGCCAAGCCGACAGGGACGGTGGCTACACCTTC
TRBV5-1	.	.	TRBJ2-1	CASSLGVGGLAYNEQFF	TGCGCCAGCAGCTTGGGGGTCGGGGGTCTAGCCTACAATGAGCAGTTCTTC
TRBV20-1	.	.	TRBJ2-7	CSASRGQISYEQYF	TGCAGTGCTAGTAGGGGCCAGATCTCCTACGAGCAGTACTTC
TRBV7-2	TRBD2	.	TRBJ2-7	CASSLGLSGGDEQYF	TGTGCCAGCAGCTTGGGCCTTAGCGGGGGAGACGAGCAGTACTTC
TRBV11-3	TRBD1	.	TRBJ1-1	CASSLTGANMNTEAFF	TGTGCCAGCAGCTTAACAGGGGCCAACATGAACACTGAAGCTTTCTTT
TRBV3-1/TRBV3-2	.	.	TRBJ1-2	CASSQGHNNYGYTF	TGTGCCAGCAGCCAAGGACATAACAACTATGGCTACACCTTC
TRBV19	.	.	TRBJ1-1	CAVTPDTGGGNTEAFF	TGTGCCGTGACGCCAGACACGGGGGGCGGAAACACTGAAGCTTTCTTT
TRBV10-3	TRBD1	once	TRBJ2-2	CAISEFGVTGPSTGELFF	TGTGCCATCAGTGAGTTCGGGGTGACAGGGCCCTCCACCGGGGAGCTGTTTTTT
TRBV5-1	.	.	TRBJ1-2	CASSSTVHRESGYTF	TGCGCCAGCAGCTCGACAGTCCATAGAGAATCGGGCTACACCTTC